The clone carrying this T cell receptor (beta chain) was detected a few times. Antigen specificity is unknown. The data belong to a study of cytomegalovirus exposure and HLA in healthy donors. Study findings and constraints: Most of the TCR beta V segments (in an earlier analysis) were productive either about 90% or about 30% of the time. Reports indicated that the classifier achieved high specificity and sensitivity in diagnosing cytomegalovirus status. A later analysis linked a missense DCLRE1C variant to TCR beta V- and J-gene trimming.

Use of 60 Vbeta and 13 Jbeta primers characterized the PCR. Sequenced by immunoSEQ multiplex PCR; TCRdb stores in-frame clones only, minus some. Of tens of thousands of clones listed, about three fifths are singletons. CDR3 length: 17 residues. Germline V gene sequence: CDR1 LGHNA, CDR2 YSLEER. Trimming removed 0 bases from V and 5 bases from J; junction bases left unmatched: 7. This sequence joins TRBV4-3 and TRBJ2-5; 12 bases agree with TRBD2. Sequencing used PBMCs. The TCR sequence derives from a man aged 50 to 60 in good health and CMV-seropositive. Here the CDR3 reads CASSQDPSGGGWETQYF. As DNA, the CDR3 is TGCGCCAGCAGCCAAGATCCTAGCGGGGGGGGTTGGGAGACCCAGTACTTC.